Below are 24 T cell receptor beta chains sequenced from a single sample in a study of control samples from healthy donors and cancer patients (dated by TCRdb to 2018 to 2020). The receptor library was made with the immunoSEQ multiplex PCR assay. TCRdb mirrors the immuneACCESS table, restricted to in-frame sequences. Some clones are absent from its copies; in checked studies, under half trace to an unresolved V gene, and the reason for the others is unknown. A total of 390,000 or so clones appear in this sample, 90% of them only once. Together, the top ten hold around 6.4% of the sample. Input material: PBMCs. The receptor source for this set is a man aged 40-49 years with head and neck cancer.

CDR3 DNA sequence: TGTGCCAGAAGCTTGAGGGGGTACCCCTACAATGAGCAGTTCTTC. This gives the protein CARSLRGYPYNEQFF. The gene calls are TRBV5-3 and TRBJ2-1; a possible D gene is TRBD1 (6 bases). TRBV5-3 carries the ORF label, with uncertain function. The CDR3 is 15 residues long. Trimming cost V 1 base and J 2 bases, with 10 bases left between them.

The rearrangement uses TRBV15 and TRBJ2-7; TRBD1 agrees at 7 bases. Germline CDR1 LNHNV, CDR2 YYDKDF (reference sequence). V shed 5 bases and J 5 bases; nucleotides not matched to a gene: 6. The CDR3 totals 13 residues. Here the CDR3 reads CATSLRTGDEQYF. The CDR3 coding sequence is TGTGCCACCAGCTTAAGGACAGGAGACGAGCAGTACTTC.

The V and J genes are TRBV5-8 and TRBJ1-1, with unresolved D. Looked up from germline, CDR1 is SGHTS and CDR2 is YDEGEE. The CDR3 loop spans 12 amino acids. V was shortened by 4 bases and J by 3 bases, with 7 bases between the two germline ends. As DNA, the CDR3 is TGTGCCAGCAGCCCCATGGACACTGAAGCTTTCTTT. Protein: CASSPMDTEAFF.

CDR3 nucleotide sequence: TGCAGCGTTGAGGACAGGACCGAGCAGTACTTC. Translation gives CSVEDRTEQYF. V is TRBV29-1 and J is TRBJ2-7, with TRBD1 matching 7 bases. The CDR3 spans 11 residues. Germline CDR1 and CDR2: SQVTM and ANQGSEA. J was trimmed by 6 bases and V by 3 bases; bases with no gene match: 2.

The chain is built from TRBV4-3 and TRBJ1-4; no definite D call. Trimming took 0 bases from V and 0 from J, leaving 11 bases between them. This CDR3 is built from 17 residues. Germline CDR1 reads LGHNA; CDR2 reads YSLEER. CDR3 sequence: CASSQDPRGATNEKLFF. For the CDR3, the DNA is TGCGCCAGCAGCCAAGATCCCCGCGGAGCAACTAATGAAAAACTGTTTTTT.

The chain joins TRBV5-1 to TRBJ1-5, with D perhaps TRBD1 (6 bases). This CDR3 is built from 14 residues. The germline V and J ends were trimmed by 0 bases and 6 bases, with 10 bases remaining between them. CDR1 and CDR2 from the germline V gene are SGHRS and YFSETQ. This CDR3 is CASSLAGGPQPQHF. The CDR3 region has the DNA TGCGCCAGCAGCTTGGCGGGGGGGCCTCAGCCCCAGCATTTT.

The chain is built from TRBV29-1 and TRBJ2-3; no reliable D call. The CDR3 runs 14 residues. CDR1 and CDR2 (germline): SQVTM, ANQGSEA. V gave up 5 bases and J gave up 1 base, with 13 bases separating them. CDR3 in amino acids: CSVSTFLGTDTQYF. In DNA form, the CDR3 reads TGCAGCGTTTCCACATTTCTAGGCACAGATACGCAGTATTTT.

This chain connects TRBV7-8 to TRBJ2-1; perhaps TRBD2 as D (6 bases). Germline V gene sequence: CDR1 SGHVS, CDR2 FQNEAQ. V was pared by 2 bases and J by 4 bases, with 15 bases between. CDR3 size: 16 residues. CDR3 DNA: TGTGCCAGCAGCTTACGCGGGGTGCCCTCATACAATGAGCAGTTCTTC. Its translation is CASSLRGVPSYNEQFF.

CDR3 nucleotide sequence: TGTGCCAGCAGCTTACAAAGGGTGGGAGGTGAAAAACTGTTTTTT. It is translated as CASSLQRVGGEKLFF. The chain links TRBV7-2 to TRBJ1-4; no reliable D call. V was cut by 2 bases and J by 7 bases, with 14 bases left in between. This CDR3 has 15 amino acids. Germline V gives CDR1 SGHTA, CDR2 FQGNSA. Looking up the rest from reference TRBV7-2 and TRBJ1-4 gives the full variable domain: GAGVSQSPSNKVTEKGKDVELRCDPISGHTALYWYRQSLGQGLEFLIYFQGNSAPDKSGLPSDRFSAERTGGSVSTLTIQRTQQEDSAVYLCASSLQRVGGEKLFFGSGTQLSVL.

This clone came up once. The genes are TRBV5-4 and TRBJ2-3, with TRBD1 matching 10 bases. V shed 3 bases and J 4 bases; nucleotides not matched to a gene: 8. This CDR3 region has 16 residues. CDR1 and CDR2 from the germline V gene are SGHNT and YYREEE (reference sequence). CDR3 in DNA: TGTGCCAGCAGCTCAGGGACAGGGGCGAGTGCAGATACGCAGTATTTT. Protein product: CASSSGTGASADTQYF. Combining the CDR3 with reference TRBV5-4 and TRBJ2-3 gives the whole variable domain ETGVTQSPTHLIKTRGQQVTLRCSSQSGHNTVSWYQQALGQGPQFIFQYYREEENGRGNFPPRFSGLQFPNYSSELNVNALELDDSALYLCASSSGTGASADTQYFGPGTRLTVL.

The rearrangement joins TRBV6-5 to TRBJ1-4, with 7 bases that match TRBD1. V gave up 4 bases and J gave up 3 bases; unmatched junction bases: 5. CDR1 and CDR2 (germline): MNHEY, SVGAGI. This CDR3 comprises 15 residues. The CDR3 DNA is TGTGCCAGCAGTTCGCCAGGGGGATCTAATGAAAAACTGTTTTTT. This encodes CASSSPGGSNEKLFF.

CDR3 sequence (DNA): TGTGCCACCAGTGATTTGCGGACCCTCTCTTACTACAATGAGCAGTTCTTC. Translated, it gives CATSDLRTLSYYNEQFF. This chain connects TRBV24-1 to TRBJ2-1, with D hard to call. Germline loops: CDR1 KGHDR, CDR2 SFDVKD. The CDR3 extends over 17 amino acids. Trimming pared 0 bases from V and 3 bases from J, leaving 14 bases between.

J is TRBJ1-5 and V is TRBV19, with 7 bases identical to TRBD1. This CDR3 is 13 amino acids long. Per the germline V gene, CDR1 is LNHDA and CDR2 is SQIVND (reference sequence). V lost 8 bases, J lost 4 bases, and 5 bases stayed unmatched. The CDR3 loop reads CASWEQGNQPQHF. Here the CDR3 DNA reads TGTGCCAGTTGGGAACAGGGGAATCAGCCCCAGCATTTT. Full variable domain (remainder filled in from reference TRBV19 and TRBJ1-5): DGGITQSPKYLFRKEGQNVTLSCEQNLNHDAMYWYRQDPGQGLRLIYYSQIVNDFQKGDIAEGYSVSREKKESFPLTVTSAQKNPTAFYLCASWEQGNQPQHFGDGTRLSIL.

The V gene is TRBV10-3, the J gene TRBJ2-7; D is perhaps TRBD1 (6 bases). Trimming left V 3 bases short and J 3 bases short, with 15 bases between. Germline CDR1 reads ENHRY; CDR2 reads SYGVKD. This CDR3 contains 15 residues. The CDR3 sequence is CAISEPTGIHYEQYF. CDR3 bases: TGTGCCATCAGTGAACCGACAGGCATCCACTACGAGCAGTACTTC.

V and J are TRBV28 and TRBJ2-1; 8 bases are a match to TRBD1. CDR1 MDHEN and CDR2 SYDVKM come from the germline V gene. The CDR3 has 14 amino acids. V lost 7 bases to trimming and J lost 6 bases; unmatched junction nucleotides: 8. CDR3 protein: CASTDRGMGNEQFF. CDR3 sequence (DNA): TGTGCCAGCACCGACAGGGGCATGGGCAATGAGCAGTTCTTC. Based on the CDR3 plus reference TRBV28 and TRBJ2-1, the full variable domain is DVKVTQSSRYLVKRTGEKVFLECVQDMDHENMFWYRQDPGLGLRLIYFSYDVKMKEKGDIPEGYSVSREKKERFSLILESASTNQTSMYLCASTDRGMGNEQFFGPGTRLTVL.

The chain has TRBV6-6 and TRBJ1-5; D is ambiguous. CDR1 and CDR2 (germline): MNHNY, SVGAGI (reference sequence). V lost 0 bases, J lost 6 bases, and 6 bases lay in between. The CDR3 has 13 residues. The CDR3 sequence is CASSYSTSQPQHF. CDR3 bases: TGTGCCAGCAGTTACTCGACGTCTCAGCCCCAGCATTTT.

The chain uses TRBV27 and TRBJ2-5; 7 bases map to TRBD1. The CDR3 is 15 residues long. Trimming cost V 0 bases and J 2 bases; bases outside gene matches: 3. The germline gives CDR1 MNHEY, CDR2 SMNVEV (reference sequence). Here the CDR3 reads CASSLSGQAQETQYF. DNA of the CDR3: TGTGCCAGCAGTTTATCTGGACAGGCACAAGAGACCCAGTACTTC.

The chain couples TRBV7-2 to TRBJ1-3, with no clear D. In germline, CDR1 is SGHTA, CDR2 FQGNSA. The germline V and J ends were trimmed by 1 base and 0 bases, with 10 bases remaining between them. The CDR3 spans 16 residues. CDR3: CASSLGPTSSGNTIYF. CDR3 bases: TGTGCCAGCAGCTTAGGGCCAACTTCCTCTGGAAACACCATATATTTT. Complete variable domain (other parts from reference TRBV7-2 and TRBJ1-3): GAGVSQSPSNKVTEKGKDVELRCDPISGHTALYWYRQSLGQGLEFLIYFQGNSAPDKSGLPSDRFSAERTGGSVSTLTIQRTQQEDSAVYLCASSLGPTSSGNTIYFGEGSWLTVV.

As DNA, the CDR3 is TGTGCCAGCAGCTTCGACAGTTATCAGCCCCAGCATTTT. Encoded protein: CASSFDSYQPQHF. The chain carries TRBV12-3 or TRBV12-4 and TRBJ1-5; TRBD1 is a possible D gene (5 bases). The ends were cut back, 6 bases at V and 5 bases at J, with 11 bases in the middle. CDR3 length equals 13 residues.

The chain couples TRBV14 to TRBJ2-5; D is unclear. CDR3 length: 13 residues. The V end was cut by 1 base, the J end by 7 bases, with 10 bases between. Germline assignment: CDR1 SGHDN and CDR2 FVKESK. The CDR3 sequence is CASSQVPSGTQYF. In DNA form, the CDR3 reads TGTGCCAGCAGCCAAGTGCCTTCCGGGACCCAGTACTTC.

This chain connects TRBV6-6 to TRBJ1-4; D remains unclear. CDR3 size: 13 residues. The V gene lost 2 bases and the J gene lost 8 bases, with 9 bases spanning the gap. Germline loops: CDR1 MNHNY, CDR2 SVGAGI (reference sequence). The CDR3 DNA sequence: TGTGCCAGCAGTTACAGGGCTGGCGAAAAACTGTTTTTT. It translates to CASSYRAGEKLFF.

V usage is TRBV19 and J usage is TRBJ2-2; D is unclear. V was trimmed by 0 bases and J by 4 bases, leaving 15 bases between them. Germline V gene sequence: CDR1 LNHDA, CDR2 SQIVND (reference sequence). There are 17 residues in the CDR3. In DNA, the CDR3 is TGTGCCAGTAGTATAGATAACCCAGGTTCAGCCACCGGGGAGCTGTTTTTT. Translation: CASSIDNPGSATGELFF.

The V gene is TRBV15, the J gene TRBJ1-1; D ambiguous. Trimming cost V 2 bases and J 10 bases, with 2 bases left between them. The CDR3 is 9 amino acids. Germline V gives CDR1 LNHNV, CDR2 YYDKDF (reference sequence). CDR3 bases: TGTGCCACCAGCAGAACAGCTTTCTTT. The encoded protein is CATSRTAFF.

The chain links TRBV7-2 to TRBJ2-7, with TRBD2 matching over 7 bases. Per the germline V gene, CDR1 is SGHTA and CDR2 is FQGNSA. The CDR3 length is 14 residues. Losses at the gene ends were 5 bases for V and 5 bases for J; bases not matched to a gene: 9. The CDR3 DNA sequence: TGTGCCAGCAGCCCAGCAGGGAGGGTCCACGAGCAGTACTTC. Its translation is CASSPAGRVHEQYF. The variable domain in full, completed from reference TRBV7-2 and TRBJ2-7, reads GAGVSQSPSNKVTEKGKDVELRCDPISGHTALYWYRQSLGQGLEFLIYFQGNSAPDKSGLPSDRFSAERTGGSVSTLTIQRTQQEDSAVYLCASSPAGRVHEQYFGPGTRLTVT.